This TCR beta chain appears in the sequencing data of a study of blood T cell repertoires in COVID-19. For the study at large: The samples span acute and convalescent COVID-19 from the United States, Italy and Spain. The cDNA or gDNA used as material had been derived from T cells, B-cell-depleted T cells, or PBMCs.

Per the study methods: Amplification of reference gene primers was used by the study to estimate nucleated cell counts. Profiling relied on immunoSEQ multiplex PCR, and the TCRdb table lists in-frame clones only, not all of them. The V and J calls and clone size are taken from that table; D and trimming were inferred from the DNA. The profile shows over 45,000 clones, roughly 88% of them singletons. This CDR3 is built from 17 residues. Per germline, CDR1 DFQATT and CDR2 SNEGSKA (reference sequence). V trimming: 3 bases; J trimming: 6 bases; junction bases outside the gene matches: 17. What was sequenced was peripheral blood. The TCR comes from a man in his sixties or seventies with acute or convalescent COVID-19. V gene TRBV20-1 combines with J gene TRBJ1-5; 7 positions agree with TRBD1. CDR3 protein: CSASRPGGPGLGQPQHF. The CDR3 coding sequence is TGCAGTGCTAGTCGCCCAGGGGGGCCAGGGTTAGGTCAGCCCCAGCATTTT.